Described below is a single T cell receptor beta chain sequence and its context. No antigen is known for it. Sequencing libraries made from TCR beta cDNA carried unique molecular identifiers. Roughly 510,000 cDNA molecules were recovered from an input of about 1 to 10 million T cells. TCRdb reprocessed the PCR reads with MiXCR, giving one entry per CDR3 protein. The repertoire consists of 800,000 to 950,000 distinct CDR3 sequences, with around 50% occurring once and the leading ten covering 4.6%. The sample comes from a study of post-analysis software for immune sequencing data. About the study: Patients had relapsing-remitting, secondary progressive or progressive-relapsing multiple sclerosis; some lacked subtype. Findings and caveats of the study: Multiple sclerosis patients had significantly lower normalized Chao1 diversity than controls. Batch-mates among the samples co-clustered strongly by F measure. Among 5 or 6 TRBV segments more frequent in patients than controls were TRBV5-6, TRBV5-1 and TRBV20-1.

Germline V gene sequence: CDR1 SEHNR, CDR2 FQNEAQ (reference sequence). The CDR3 is 12 amino acids. The germline V and J ends were trimmed by 8 bases and 6 bases, with 11 bases remaining between them. The sample comprised blood. The genes are TRBV7-9 and TRBJ2-1, with D tentatively TRBD2 (6 bases). This sequence was found in a girl aged 10-17 years with multiple sclerosis. The CDR3 sequence is CASRGTVNEQFF. CDR3 DNA: TGTGCCAGCCGAGGGACTGTCAATGAGCAGTTCTTC.